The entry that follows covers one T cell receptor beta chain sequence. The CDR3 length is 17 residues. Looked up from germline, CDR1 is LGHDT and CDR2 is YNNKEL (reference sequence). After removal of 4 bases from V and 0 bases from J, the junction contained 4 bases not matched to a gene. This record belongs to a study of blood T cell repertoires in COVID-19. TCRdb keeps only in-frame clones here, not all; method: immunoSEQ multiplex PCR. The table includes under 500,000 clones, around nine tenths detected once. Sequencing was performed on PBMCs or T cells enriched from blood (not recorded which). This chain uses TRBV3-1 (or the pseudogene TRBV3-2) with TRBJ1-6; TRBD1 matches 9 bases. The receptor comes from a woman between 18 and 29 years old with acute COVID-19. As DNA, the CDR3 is TGTGCCAGCAGCCCCAGACAGGGGGGCTCCTATAATTCACCCCTCCACTTT. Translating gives CASSPRQGGSYNSPLHF.